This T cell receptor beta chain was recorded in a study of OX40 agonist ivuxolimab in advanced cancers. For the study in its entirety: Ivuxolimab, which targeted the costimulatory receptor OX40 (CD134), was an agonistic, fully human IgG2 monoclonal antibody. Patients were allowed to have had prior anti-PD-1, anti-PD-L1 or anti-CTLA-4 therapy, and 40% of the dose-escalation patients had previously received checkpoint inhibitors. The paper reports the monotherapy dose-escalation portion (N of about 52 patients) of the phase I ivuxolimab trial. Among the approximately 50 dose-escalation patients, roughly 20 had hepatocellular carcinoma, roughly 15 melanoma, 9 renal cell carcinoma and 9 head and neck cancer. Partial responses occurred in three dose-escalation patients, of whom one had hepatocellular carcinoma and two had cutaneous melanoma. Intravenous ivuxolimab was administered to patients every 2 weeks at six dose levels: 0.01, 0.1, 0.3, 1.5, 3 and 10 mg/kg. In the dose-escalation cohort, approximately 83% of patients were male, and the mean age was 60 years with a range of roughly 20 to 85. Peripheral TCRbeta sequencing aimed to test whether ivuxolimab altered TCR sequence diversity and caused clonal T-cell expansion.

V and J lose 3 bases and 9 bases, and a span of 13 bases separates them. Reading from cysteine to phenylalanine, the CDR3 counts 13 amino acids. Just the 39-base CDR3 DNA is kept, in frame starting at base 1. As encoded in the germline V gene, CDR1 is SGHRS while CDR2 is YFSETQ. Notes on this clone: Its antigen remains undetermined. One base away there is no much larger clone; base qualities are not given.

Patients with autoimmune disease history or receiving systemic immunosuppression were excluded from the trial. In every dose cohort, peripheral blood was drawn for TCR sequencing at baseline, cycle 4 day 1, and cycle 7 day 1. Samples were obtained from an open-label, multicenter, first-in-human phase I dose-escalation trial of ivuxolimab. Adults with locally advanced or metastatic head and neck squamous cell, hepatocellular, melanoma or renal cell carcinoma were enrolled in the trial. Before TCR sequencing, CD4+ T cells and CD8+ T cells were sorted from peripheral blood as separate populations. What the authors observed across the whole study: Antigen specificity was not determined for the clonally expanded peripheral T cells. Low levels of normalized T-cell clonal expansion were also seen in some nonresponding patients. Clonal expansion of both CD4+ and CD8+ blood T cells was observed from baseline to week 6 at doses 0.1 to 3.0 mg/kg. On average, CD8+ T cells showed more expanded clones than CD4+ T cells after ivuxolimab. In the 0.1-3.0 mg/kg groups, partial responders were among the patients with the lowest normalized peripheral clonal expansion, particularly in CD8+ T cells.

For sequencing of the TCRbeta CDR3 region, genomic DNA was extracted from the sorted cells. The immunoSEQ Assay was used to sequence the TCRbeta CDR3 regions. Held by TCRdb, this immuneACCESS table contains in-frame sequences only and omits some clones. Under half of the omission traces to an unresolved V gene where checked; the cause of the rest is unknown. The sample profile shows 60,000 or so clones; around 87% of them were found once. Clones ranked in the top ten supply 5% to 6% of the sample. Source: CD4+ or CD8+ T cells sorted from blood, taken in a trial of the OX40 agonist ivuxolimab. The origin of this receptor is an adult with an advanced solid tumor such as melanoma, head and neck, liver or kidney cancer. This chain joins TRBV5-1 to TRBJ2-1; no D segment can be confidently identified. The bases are TGCGCCAGCAGCTCTCAAGGCGAAGGTGAGCAGTTCTTC. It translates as CASSSQGEGEQFF.